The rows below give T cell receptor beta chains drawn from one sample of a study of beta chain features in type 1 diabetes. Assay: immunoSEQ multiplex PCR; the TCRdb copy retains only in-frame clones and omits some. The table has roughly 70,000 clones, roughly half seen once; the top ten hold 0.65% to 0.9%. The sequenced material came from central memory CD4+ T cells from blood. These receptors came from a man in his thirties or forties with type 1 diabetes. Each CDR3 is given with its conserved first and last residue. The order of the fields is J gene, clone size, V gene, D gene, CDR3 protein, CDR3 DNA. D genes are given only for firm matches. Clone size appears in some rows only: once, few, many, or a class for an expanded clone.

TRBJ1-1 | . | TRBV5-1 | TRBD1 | CASSSSGGADAFF | TGCGCCAGCAGCTCATCAGGGGGCGCGGATGCTTTCTTT
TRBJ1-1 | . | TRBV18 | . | CASSPDEGRENTEAFF | TGTGCCAGCTCACCTGATGAAGGCAGGGAGAACACTGAAGCTTTCTTT
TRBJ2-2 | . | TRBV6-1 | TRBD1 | CASSETDPRGQVNTGELFF | TGTGCCAGCAGTGAAACTGACCCCCGGGGACAGGTGAACACCGGGGAGCTGTTTTTT
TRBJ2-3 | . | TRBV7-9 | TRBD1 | CASSPDRELDTQYF | TGTGCCAGCAGCCCGGACAGGGAGTTGGATACGCAGTATTTT
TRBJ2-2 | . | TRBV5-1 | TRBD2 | CASSLWGGNSNTGELFF | TGCGCCAGCAGCTTGTGGGGAGGGAACTCGAACACCGGGGAGCTGTTTTTT
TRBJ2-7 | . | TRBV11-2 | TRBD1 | CASSSGQGEIYEQYF | TGTGCCAGCAGCTCTGGACAGGGAGAGATCTACGAGCAGTACTTC
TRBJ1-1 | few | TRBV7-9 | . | CASSFDGGDEAFF | TGTGCCAGCAGCTTTGACGGGGGTGATGAAGCTTTCTTT
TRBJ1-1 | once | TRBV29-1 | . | CSSVPSFGQEAFF | TGCAGCTCAGTACCTAGTTTCGGACAGGAAGCTTTCTTT
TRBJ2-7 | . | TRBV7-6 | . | CASSFGKSSYEQYF | TGTGCCAGCAGCTTCGGGAAAAGCTCCTACGAGCAGTACTTC
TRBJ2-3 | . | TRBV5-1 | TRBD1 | CASSTGQVSTDTQYF | TGCGCCAGCAGCACGGGACAGGTTAGCACAGATACGCAGTATTTT
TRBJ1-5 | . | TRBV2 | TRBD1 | CASRQGESNQPQHF | TGTGCCAGCCGACAGGGGGAGAGCAATCAGCCCCAGCATTTT
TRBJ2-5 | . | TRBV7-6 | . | CASAGSQQETQYF | TGTGCCAGCGCGGGCAGCCAACAAGAGACCCAGTACTTC
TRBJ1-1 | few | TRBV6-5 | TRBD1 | CASSYSTGQGAFF | TGTGCCAGCAGTTACTCGACAGGGCAGGGGGCTTTCTTT
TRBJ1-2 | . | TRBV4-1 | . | CASSQFTVNYGYTF | TGCGCCAGCAGCCAATTTACGGTGAACTACGGCTACACCTTC
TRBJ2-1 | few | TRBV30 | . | CAWSDQGSWDNEQFF | TGTGCCTGGAGTGACCAGGGTAGTTGGGACAATGAGCAGTTCTTC
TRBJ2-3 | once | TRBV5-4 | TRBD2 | CASSSLGTSNDTQYF | TGTGCCAGCAGTTCCCTCGGGACTAGTAACGATACGCAGTATTTT
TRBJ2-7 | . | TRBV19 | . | CASRDVGASYEQYF | TGTGCCAGTAGGGACGTGGGGGCAAGCTACGAGCAGTACTTC
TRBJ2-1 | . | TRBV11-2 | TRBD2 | CASSQGGSVYNEQFF | TGTGCCAGCAGCCAGGGCGGGAGCGTATACAATGAGCAGTTCTTC
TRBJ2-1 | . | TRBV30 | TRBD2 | CAWSRGRTSGSKGQFF | TGTGCCTGGAGTCGGGGGAGGACTAGCGGGAGTAAAGGGCAGTTCTTC
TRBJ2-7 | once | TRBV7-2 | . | CASSLARATSYEQYF | TGTGCCAGCAGCTTAGCCAGGGCTACCTCCTACGAGCAGTACTTC
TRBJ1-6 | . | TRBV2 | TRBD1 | CASSERQGASPLHF | TGTGCCAGCAGTGAAAGGCAGGGGGCTTCACCCCTCCACTTT
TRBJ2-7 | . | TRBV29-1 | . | CSVDTASGYEQYF | TGCAGCGTTGACACAGCTTCAGGCTACGAGCAGTACTTC
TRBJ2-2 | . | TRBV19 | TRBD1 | CASSRTGGGGELFF | TGTGCCAGTAGTAGAACAGGGGGTGGAGGGGAGCTGTTTTTT
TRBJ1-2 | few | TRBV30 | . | CAWKSRSGYYGYTF | TGTGCCTGGAAGTCCCGGTCAGGGTACTATGGCTACACCTTC
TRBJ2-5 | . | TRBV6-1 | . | CASAADYLYQETQYF | TGTGCCAGCGCGGCGGACTATCTATACCAAGAGACCCAGTACTTC
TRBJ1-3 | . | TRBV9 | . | CASTGSSGNTIYF | TGTGCCAGCACGGGGTCCTCTGGAAACACCATATATTTT
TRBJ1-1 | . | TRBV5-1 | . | CASSEGTIDTEAFF | TGCGCCAGCAGCGAAGGGACAATCGACACTGAAGCTTTCTTT
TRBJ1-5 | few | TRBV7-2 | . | CASSLGTGNSNQPQHF | TGTGCCAGCAGCTTAGGAACTGGTAATAGCAATCAGCCCCAGCATTTT
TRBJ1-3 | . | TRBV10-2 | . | CASSENRQRLSGNTIYF | TGCGCCAGCAGTGAGAACCGACAGAGGCTCTCTGGAAACACCATATATTTT
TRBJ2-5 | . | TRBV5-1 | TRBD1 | CASSHGTMGQGETQYF | TGCGCCAGCAGCCACGGGACGATGGGACAGGGAGAGACCCAGTACTTC
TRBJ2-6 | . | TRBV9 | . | CASSSGAGLSGANVLTF | TGTGCCAGCAGCTCGGGCGCAGGACTCTCTGGGGCCAACGTCCTGACTTTC
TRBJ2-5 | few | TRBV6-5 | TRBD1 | CASSYSVSGGGETQYF | TGTGCCAGCAGTTACTCAGTGTCAGGGGGCGGGGAGACCCAGTACTTC
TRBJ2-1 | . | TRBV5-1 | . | CASSLDRSYNEQFF | TGCGCCAGCAGCTTGGACAGGAGCTACAATGAGCAGTTCTTC
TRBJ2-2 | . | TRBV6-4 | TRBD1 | CASTTDRGTGELFF | TGTGCCAGCACAACCGACAGGGGTACCGGGGAGCTGTTTTTT
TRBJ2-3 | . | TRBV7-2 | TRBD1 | CASSLDRQGSTDTQYF | TGTGCCAGCAGCTTAGATCGACAGGGGAGCACAGATACGCAGTATTTT
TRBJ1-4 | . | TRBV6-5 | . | CASSKNRDEKLFF | TGTGCCAGCAGTAAGAACAGGGACGAAAAACTGTTTTTT